The 31 T cell receptor beta chains in this list originate from one sample, sequenced in a study of blood T cell repertoires in COVID-19. Data came from immunoSEQ multiplex PCR; TCRdb stores just in-frame clones and leaves some out. The data show under 150,000 clones, approximately 82% seen once. The material sequenced was peripheral blood. These receptor sequences come from a man older than 75 with active or convalescent COVID-19.

V is TRBV7-2 and J is TRBJ2-1, with D possibly matching TRBD1 (5 bases). Germline CDR1 and CDR2: SGHTA and FQGNSA. Trimming took off 8 bases at V and 3 bases at J, with 11 bases between the two ends. This CDR3 region has 13 residues. The CDR3 nucleotides read TGTGCCAGCCTACAGGTCAACTACAATGAGCAGTTCTTC. As protein: CASLQVNYNEQFF.

This chain joins TRBV5-4 and TRBJ1-2; TRBD1 matches 7 bases. Germline assignment: CDR1 SGHNT and CDR2 YYREEE (reference sequence). The CDR3 sequence is 17 residues long. Losses at the gene ends were 4 bases for V and 3 bases for J; bases not matched to a gene: 15. CDR3 DNA: TGTGCCAGCAGCCCCTTCGTTCCGGGACAGCCATACTATGGCTACACCTTC. This codes for CASSPFVPGQPYYGYTF.

The CDR3 loop reads CASSSMETDTQYF. The CDR3 coding sequence is TGTGCCAGCAGTTCGATGGAGACAGATACGCAGTATTTT. The chain recombines TRBV6-2 or TRBV6-3 with TRBJ2-3; D not certain. Trimming cost V 4 bases and J 3 bases, with 8 bases left between them. This CDR3 is 13 amino acids long. CDR1 is MNHEY, CDR2 SVGEGT, per germline.

This rearrangement joins TRBV27 to TRBJ2-1, with 8 positions matching TRBD1. J gave up 7 bases and V 5 bases, and 4 bases lay outside the gene matches. From germline, CDR1 is MNHEY and CDR2 SMNVEV (reference sequence). The CDR3 extends over 13 amino acids. The CDR3 nucleotides read TGTGCCAGCAGTGGTGACAGGGGTAATGAGCAGTTCTTC. It codes for CASSGDRGNEQFF.

This chain connects TRBV7-6 to TRBJ2-1; the match to TRBD2 covers 11 bases. V shed 3 bases and J 0 bases; nucleotides not matched to a gene: 4. Germline assignment: CDR1 SGHVS and CDR2 FNYEAQ. CDR3 length equals 17 residues. In DNA, the CDR3 is TGTGCCAGCAGCTTTCTGACTAGCGGGGTCTCCTACAATGAGCAGTTCTTC. As protein: CASSFLTSGVSYNEQFF.

The chain links TRBV7-2 to TRBJ2-5; D is undetermined. The CDR3 is made up of 12 amino acids. Per the germline V gene, CDR1 is SGHTA and CDR2 is FQGNSA. The ends were cut back, 5 bases at V and 5 bases at J, with 9 bases in the middle. In DNA form, the CDR3 reads TGTGCCAGCAGCCTCCCGAGGGAGACCCAGTACTTC. Its translation: CASSLPRETQYF.

There are a few counts of this clone. The chain couples TRBV7-3 to TRBJ2-3; D ambiguous. Deletions cut 0 bases from V and 4 bases from J, with 11 bases between. The CDR3 is 15 amino acids. Germline V lookup: CDR1 SGHTA, CDR2 FQGTGA. CDR3 residues: CASSLTGSLADTQYF. The CDR3 DNA follows: TGTGCCAGCAGCTTAACGGGTAGCTTGGCAGATACGCAGTATTTT.

The V and J genes are TRBV4-3 and TRBJ1-3; no firm D call. Trimming pared 0 bases from V and 4 bases from J, leaving 7 bases between. The CDR3 has 14 residues. Germline CDR1 is LGHNA and CDR2 is YSLEER. The CDR3 reads CASSQERQGNTIYF. In nucleotides, the CDR3 is TGCGCCAGCAGCCAAGAGAGGCAGGGAAACACCATATATTTT.

This clone has at least ten counts. DNA of the CDR3: TGTGCCAGCAGTCCTGGGGAGGGCTCAGATACGCAGTATTTT. Its protein product is CASSPGEGSDTQYF. The rearrangement joins TRBV27 to TRBJ2-3; 7 bases are a match to TRBD2. Germline-derived CDR1 and CDR2 are MNHEY and SMNVEV (reference sequence). V was clipped by 5 bases and J by 4 bases; unmatched bases: 6. The CDR3 sequence is 14 residues long.

The gene calls are TRBV19 and TRBJ1-5; TRBD1 matches at 7 bases. The germline V gene has CDR1 LNHDA and CDR2 SQIVND (reference sequence). The CDR3 extends over 15 amino acids. V was pared by 7 bases and J by 2 bases, with 8 bases of the junction left unmatched. In nucleotides, the CDR3 is TGTGCCAGTACCCCGTCTCAGGGGGGCAATCAGCCCCAGCATTTT. Translation: CASTPSQGGNQPQHF.

This chain joins TRBV4-3 and TRBJ1-2; TRBD1 agrees at 9 bases. V dropped 1 base and J dropped 6; count of bases not matched to a gene: 9. Germline CDR1 and CDR2: LGHNA and YSLEER. The CDR3 runs to 16 residues. The CDR3 is CASSQVAGTGSDGYTF. CDR3 sequence (DNA): TGCGCCAGCAGCCAAGTAGCCGGGACAGGGTCAGATGGCTACACCTTC.

V gene TRBV28 combines with J gene TRBJ2-2; TRBD2 matches 10 bases. Germline V lookup: CDR1 MDHEN, CDR2 SYDVKM. CDR3 length: 16 amino acids. With 3 bases clipped from V and 6 bases from J, the junction kept 7 bases outside the gene matches. This CDR3 reads CASSFLAGALAGELFF. The CDR3 DNA sequence: TGTGCCAGCAGTTTTCTAGCGGGGGCGTTAGCCGGGGAGCTGTTTTTT.

This chain joins TRBV18 and TRBJ2-7; 7 positions match TRBD2. The CDR3 spans 14 residues. Germline trimming cut 0 bases from V and 4 bases from J; bases unmatched to any gene: 3. Germline V CDR1 and CDR2: KGHSH, LQKENI. The CDR3 loop is CASSPPGGTYEQYF. The DNA for the CDR3 is TGTGCCAGCTCACCACCGGGGGGGACTTACGAGCAGTACTTC.

The CDR3: CASSLGGVGMNTEAFF. In DNA, the CDR3 is TGTGCCAGCAGCTTAGGCGGGGTGGGAATGAACACTGAAGCTTTCTTT. The genes are TRBV7-2 and TRBJ1-1; D is unresolved. Deletions cut 1 base from V and 0 bases from J, with 12 bases between. Germline assignment: CDR1 SGHTA and CDR2 FQGNSA. The CDR3 runs 16 residues.

This chain joins TRBV7-8 and TRBJ1-4; D is ambiguous. CDR3 length: 14 amino acids. The V end lost 5 bases, the J end lost 0 bases, and 7 bases lay between the germline ends. Germline CDR1 and CDR2: SGHVS and FQNEAQ. CDR3 residues: CASSPHATNEKLFF. In DNA form, the CDR3 reads TGTGCCAGCAGCCCACATGCAACTAATGAAAAACTGTTTTTT.

The chain carries TRBV6-6 and TRBJ1-6; D is unresolved. Germline V CDR1 and CDR2: MNHNY, SVGAGI (reference sequence). Trimming cost V 9 bases and J 0 bases, with 9 bases left between them. This CDR3 is 14 amino acids long. The CDR3: CASMLSSYNSPLHF. CDR3 sequence (DNA): TGTGCCAGTATGTTGAGCTCCTATAATTCACCCCTCCACTTT.

This clone was recorded once. CDR3 loop: CASSQTGRAQYF. CDR3 DNA sequence: TGTGCCAGCAGTCAAACAGGGAGGGCGCAGTATTTT. V usage is TRBV28 and J usage is TRBJ2-3; tentatively, D is TRBD2 (7 bases). CDR1 is MDHEN, CDR2 SYDVKM, per germline. V lost 5 bases and J lost 10, with 13 bases in between. The CDR3 loop spans 12 amino acids. Full variable domain (missing parts from reference TRBV28 and TRBJ2-3): DVKVTQSSRYLVKRTGEKVFLECVQDMDHENMFWYRQDPGLGLRLIYFSYDVKMKEKGDIPEGYSVSREKKERFSLILESASTNQTSMYLCASSQTGRAQYFGPGTRLTVL.

The chain joins TRBV28 to TRBJ1-5; 7 bases map to TRBD1. The germline CDR1 and CDR2 sequences are MDHEN and SYDVKM. The CDR3 covers 13 residues. The J segment lost 4 bases and the V segment lost 10 bases, leaving 7 bases of the junction unmatched. CDR3 nucleotide sequence: TGTGCCACCAAGACGGACAGGAATCAGCCCCAGCATTTT. Translated: CATKTDRNQPQHF.

This chain joins TRBV6-6 and TRBJ1-5, with 8 bases aligning to TRBD1. This CDR3 is built from 15 residues. Germline-derived CDR1 and CDR2 are MNHNY and SVGAGI (reference sequence). J gave up 2 bases and V 6 bases, and 6 bases lay outside the gene matches. The CDR3 nucleotides are TGTGCCAGCAGCTCACAGGGGGTCGGCAATCAGCCCCAGCATTTT. Its protein is CASSSQGVGNQPQHF.

The chain is built from TRBV30 and TRBJ1-1; D possibly corresponds to TRBD1 (5 bases). V gave up 0 bases and J gave up 6 bases, with 11 bases separating them. Germline assignment: CDR1 GTSNPN and CDR2 SVGIG (reference sequence). CDR3 length: 13 residues. CDR3 protein: CAWSVQIGAEAFF. CDR3 in DNA: TGTGCCTGGAGTGTACAAATAGGGGCTGAAGCTTTCTTT.

V usage is TRBV15 and J usage is TRBJ2-3, with D unclear. The CDR3 is 13 amino acids. Trimming stripped 5 bases from V and 2 bases from J, with 8 bases between. Germline-derived CDR1 and CDR2 are LNHNV and YYDKDF (reference sequence). CDR3 DNA: TGTGCCACCAGCGACGGGTTCACAGATACGCAGTATTTT. Its protein product is CATSDGFTDTQYF.

As to this clone: One end of the junction does not line up with germline, which may come from a read error. This rearrangement joins TRBV6-2 or TRBV6-3 to TRBJ2-4; D may be TRBD1 (5 bases). This CDR3 has 16 amino acids. Looked up from germline, CDR1 is MNHEY and CDR2 is SVGEGT. CDR3 amino acids: CASSYSNGQGDGGVSF. For the CDR3, the DNA is TGTGCCAGCAGTTACTCGAATGGTCAGGGCGATGGCGGCGTCTCCTTC.

The chain is built from TRBV7-6 and TRBJ2-3; D might be TRBD1 (6 bases). The germline CDR1 and CDR2 sequences are SGHVS and FNYEAQ. The CDR3 runs to 15 residues. Trimming cost V 2 bases and J 1 base, with 10 bases left between them. CDR3 nucleotides: TGTGCCAGCAGCTTATTGGGGGCAGGCACAGATACGCAGTATTTT. Its translation is CASSLLGAGTDTQYF.

The V and J genes are TRBV7-2 and TRBJ1-1; D remains ambiguous. The V gene lost 2 bases and the J gene lost 3 bases, with 7 bases spanning the gap. Germline V gene lookup returns CDR1 SGHTA and CDR2 FQGNSA. The CDR3 totals 13 residues. CDR3 DNA sequence: TGTGCCAGCAGCTTAAGGGAGCACACTGAAGCTTTCTTT. As protein: CASSLREHTEAFF.

The J gene is TRBJ2-1, the V gene TRBV27, with 10 bases fitting TRBD2. V shed 6 bases, J shed 3 bases, and the junction held 14 bases outside the gene matches. The CDR3 is 18 residues long. Germline V lookup: CDR1 MNHEY, CDR2 SMNVEV (reference sequence). CDR3 DNA: TGTGCCAGCAGCAGTTTAAAGGGCACTAGCGGGGTCTACAATGAGCAGTTCTTC. Encoded protein: CASSSLKGTSGVYNEQFF.

This clone was seen just once. This chain links TRBV9 with TRBJ2-7; 7 positions match TRBD2. Germline V gene sequence: CDR1 SGDLS, CDR2 YYNGEE. The CDR3 length is 15 residues. V shed 0 bases and J 4 bases; nucleotides not matched to a gene: 7. The CDR3: CASSVDGTTSYEQYF. For the CDR3, the DNA is TGTGCCAGCAGCGTAGATGGGACTACAAGTTACGAGCAGTACTTC.

The rearrangement joins TRBV2 to TRBJ2-7; 8 nucleotides line up with TRBD1. Germline V gene data show CDR1 as SNHLY and CDR2 as FYNNEI. Trimming at V came to 8 bases and at J to 4 bases, leaving 7 bases not matched to a gene. The length of the CDR3 is 13 residues. The CDR3 nucleotides are TGTGCCAGCGAGCAGGGGGCCGCATACGAGCAGTACTTC. Its protein is CASEQGAAYEQYF.

This clone came up once. The chain recombines TRBV10-3 with TRBJ1-3; 10 nucleotides match TRBD1. CDR3 length: 15 amino acids. Germline CDR1 and CDR2: ENHRY and SYGVKD. Losses at the gene ends were 10 bases for V and 1 base for J; bases not matched to a gene: 7. The CDR3 DNA follows: TGTGCCACCAGACAGGGGGCAGAATCTGGAAACACCATATATTTT. It translates to CATRQGAESGNTIYF.

This sequence joins TRBV28 and TRBJ2-2; no definite D call. V was shortened by 7 bases and J by 3 bases, with 12 bases between the two germline ends. CDR3 size: 14 residues. Germline assignment: CDR1 MDHEN and CDR2 SYDVKM. For the CDR3, the DNA is TGTGCCAGCACGAGGCAGAAAGACACCGGGGAGCTGTTTTTT. Its protein is CASTRQKDTGELFF.

The rearrangement joins TRBV7-9 to TRBJ2-2, with 8 bases lining up with TRBD1. V was pared by 5 bases and J by 4 bases, with 9 bases of the junction left unmatched. Germline CDR1 SEHNR, CDR2 FQNEAQ (reference sequence). The CDR3 is 16 residues long. The CDR3 nucleotides are TGTGCCAGCAGCCCACTCCAGGGGGCCCTCACCGGGGAGCTGTTTTTT. It translates to CASSPLQGALTGELFF.

V usage is TRBV7-2 and J usage is TRBJ1-2; the D is unclear. V was clipped by 2 bases and J by 2 bases, with 15 bases between them. Germline V gives CDR1 SGHTA, CDR2 FQGNSA. The length of the CDR3 is 16 residues. The CDR3 protein is CASSLPFQLMNYGYTF. The CDR3 region has the DNA TGTGCCAGCAGCTTACCCTTTCAGTTGATGAACTATGGCTACACCTTC.